This T cell receptor beta chain was sequenced during a study of cytomegalovirus exposure and HLA in healthy donors. Study-wide findings and caveats: Available immune exposure information covered CMV serostatus only. Looking again later, the authors saw that most CMV-associated TCR beta chains seemed HLA-restricted. A later analysis linked a missense DCLRE1C variant to TCR beta V- and J-gene trimming.

The V and J ends lost 5 bases and 7 bases, in that order; junction bases with no gene match: 8. The CDR3 loop spans 14 amino acids. Germline values: CDR1 MDHEN, CDR2 SYDVKM. A remark on this clone: Its antigen is currently unknown.

PCR involved 60 Vbeta and 13 Jbeta primers. The method was immunoSEQ multiplex PCR; TCRdb's version includes in-frame clones alone and lacks a portion of them. Its table lists some 130,000 clones. The gene calls are TRBV28 and TRBJ1-5; 7 bases fit TRBD1. The sample was PBMCs. This sequence was found in a man aged 18 to 29 in good health and CMV-seronegative. As DNA, the CDR3 is TGTGCCAGCAGTCAAGGGACAGTAATCCAGCCCCAGCATTTT. This gives the protein CASSQGTVIQPQHF.